The 2 T cell receptor beta chains in this list originate from one sample, sequenced in a study of CD49a tissue-resident CD8 T cells in human skin. The method was immunoSEQ multiplex PCR; TCRdb's version includes in-frame clones alone and lacks a portion of them. Altogether some 1,000 clones are present, about 70% being singletons, with the ten largest covering approximately 20%. Sequencing used CD103- CD8+ T cells sorted from skin dermis. These TCRs come from a human donor in good health. The donor label of this sample is uncertain.

In this sample, this clone turned up once. The chain is built from TRBV4-1 and TRBJ1-6; D not resolved. The ends were cut back, 5 bases at V and 7 bases at J, with 12 bases in the middle. The CDR3 contains 14 residues. Germline V CDR1 and CDR2: MGHRA, YSYEKL. The CDR3 here is CASSWPGWNSPLHF. The CDR3 coding sequence is TGCGCCAGCAGCTGGCCAGGTTGGAATTCACCCCTCCACTTT.

V and J are TRBV7-9 and TRBJ1-5, with D possibly TRBD1 on 6 matching bases. This CDR3 has 17 residues. Germline V lookup: CDR1 SEHNR, CDR2 FQNEAQ (reference sequence). V dropped 5 bases and J dropped 1 base, with 18 bases sitting between them. DNA for the CDR3: TGTGCCAGCAGCCCGGGGGGCATCTGGGGAAGCAATCAGCCCCAGCATTTT. Translated, it gives CASSPGGIWGSNQPQHF.